This T cell receptor beta chain was profiled in a study of tumor and adjacent non-tumor tissue in lung cancer. The germline gives CDR1 MGHRA, CDR2 YSYEKL. The CDR3 covers 16 residues. Three rounds of nested PCR, following a modified ARM-PCR protocol, produced the TCRbeta library. TCRdb re-called the multiplex PCR reads through MiXCR, storing one row per CDR3 protein. The sample includes approximately 120,000 distinct CDR3 sequences, roughly 80% seen only once; the top ten take around 37%. This sample's RNA came from whole unsorted tissue. To note about this clonotype: A read error is possible here, since a much larger clone lies one base away.

The receptor was derived from an older woman with non-small cell lung cancer. The V call is TRBV4-1, the J call TRBJ2-1; 8 bases are a match to TRBD1. Material for sequencing was lung tumor tissue. Here the CDR3 reads CGSSQDDRTGLHEQFF. CDR3 in DNA: TGCGGCAGCAGCCAAGATGACAGGACAGGGCTCCATGAGCAGTTCTTC.